This passage covers 20 T cell receptor beta chains from one sample sequenced in a study of cytomegalovirus exposure and HLA in healthy donors. Primers: 60 Vbeta forward and 13 Jbeta reverse. The repertoire was sequenced with immunoSEQ multiplex PCR; TCRdb's copy has only in-frame clones and lacks some. Found here are under 300,000 clones, around 80% of them singletons; the top ten hold almost 8%. Sequencing input: PBMCs. All receptors derive from a woman aged 60-75 years in good health and CMV-seropositive.

This clone came up a few times. This sequence joins TRBV19 and TRBJ2-7; tentatively, D is TRBD2 (5 bases). This CDR3 has 15 residues. Germline V gene data show CDR1 as LNHDA and CDR2 as SQIVND (reference sequence). Trimming stripped 0 bases from V and 6 bases from J, with 15 bases between. The CDR3 DNA follows: TGTGCCAGTAGTATAGAAGGATATTACCGGGGCGAGCAGTACTTC. As protein: CASSIEGYYRGEQYF.

This clone has just a few counts. The CDR3 bases are TGTGCCAGCAGCTTAACTAGCGGTCCTAGCACAGATACGCAGTATTTT. It codes for CASSLTSGPSTDTQYF. This sequence joins TRBV11-2 and TRBJ2-3, with 8 bases that match TRBD2. The CDR3 covers 16 residues. Germline V lookup: CDR1 SGHAT, CDR2 FQNNGV. With V trimmed by 2 bases and J by 0 bases, 4 bases remained unmatched.

The chain carries TRBV10-3 and TRBJ2-2; 9 bases fit TRBD2. The germline CDR1 and CDR2 sequences are ENHRY and SYGVKD. The CDR3 extends over 14 amino acids. V shed 3 bases and J 7 bases; nucleotides not matched to a gene: 3. As DNA, the CDR3 is TGTGCCATCAGTGAAAGGCGGGAGGGCGGGGAGCTGTTTTTT. This sequence encodes CAISERREGGELFF.

This chain links TRBV9 with TRBJ2-3, with D possibly TRBD2 on 6 matching bases. Deletions cut 0 bases from V and 6 bases from J, with 14 bases between. Germline V gives CDR1 SGDLS, CDR2 YYNGEE. The CDR3 extends over 15 amino acids. The CDR3 region is CASSVGVGGSDTQYF. The CDR3 DNA reads as TGTGCCAGCAGCGTAGGGGTGGGAGGAAGTGATACGCAGTATTTT.

The chain couples TRBV4-1 to TRBJ1-2, with D perhaps TRBD1 (5 bases). CDR3 size: 15 residues. Per germline, CDR1 MGHRA and CDR2 YSYEKL. The V end lost 4 bases, the J end lost 7 bases, and 19 bases lay between the germline ends. The CDR3 DNA is TGCGCCAGCAGCCCCCCCGGGGGACGTCCTCGTGGCTACACCTTC. This gives the protein CASSPPGGRPRGYTF.

The V and J genes are TRBV21-1 and TRBJ2-3; the table gives TRBD2 as D, unverified against the DNA. TRBV21-1 is reported as a pseudogene. The CDR3 is 16 residues long. The CDR3 loop is CASSNVRRGSTDTQYF. DNA of the CDR3: TGTGCCAGCAGCAATGTACGGCGAGGGAGCACAGATACGCAGTATTTT.

The gene calls are TRBV19 and TRBJ2-5; D uncertain. The CDR3 spans 14 residues. Germline CDR1 reads LNHDA; CDR2 reads SQIVND (reference sequence). The V end was cut by 1 base, the J end by 5 bases, with 11 bases between. The CDR3 loop reads CASSIAGWSETQYF. The DNA of the CDR3 is TGTGCCAGTAGTATAGCCGGGTGGAGCGAGACCCAGTACTTC.

V gene TRBV5-1 combines with J gene TRBJ2-7; 8 nucleotides line up with TRBD1. The V segment lost 3 bases and the J segment 4 bases; nucleotides outside the gene matches: 6. Germline lookup yields CDR1 SGHRS and CDR2 YFSETQ. CDR3 length equals 14 residues. This CDR3 is CASSYDRGVYEQYF. CDR3 bases: TGCGCCAGCAGCTATGACAGGGGAGTATACGAGCAGTACTTC. Full variable domain (outside the CDR3, taken from reference TRBV5-1 and TRBJ2-7): KAGVTQTPRYLIKTRGQQVTLSCSPISGHRSVSWYQQTPGQGLQFLFEYFSETQRNKGNFPGRFSGRQFSNSRSEMNVSTLELGDSALYLCASSYDRGVYEQYFGPGTRLTVT.

The chain carries TRBV27 and TRBJ2-2; TRBD1 might be the D (6 bases). The V gene's germline CDR1 is MNHEY and CDR2 SMNVEV (reference sequence). Trimming shortened V by 2 bases and J by 6 bases, and 10 bases separated the two germline ends. The length of the CDR3 is 14 residues. The CDR3 loop is CASSLIKGAGELFF. CDR3 in DNA: TGTGCCAGCAGTTTAATCAAGGGGGCCGGGGAGCTGTTTTTT.

The chain employs TRBV7-8 and TRBJ1-3; 9 nucleotides align to TRBD1. The CDR3 totals 16 residues. Germline lookup yields CDR1 SGHVS and CDR2 FQNEAQ. With V trimmed by 5 bases and J by 2 bases, 7 bases remained unmatched. The CDR3 DNA is TGTGCCAGCAGCCCGACCCGGACAGGGGCTGGAAACACCATATATTTT. Its translation is CASSPTRTGAGNTIYF.

This clone is a singleton in its sample. Mismatch with germline at one junction end may stem from a read error. The V and J genes are TRBV7-9 and TRBJ1-5; a possible D gene is TRBD1 (5 bases). The CDR3 covers 15 residues. The germline V gene has CDR1 SEHNR and CDR2 FQNEAQ (reference sequence). CDR3 in amino acids: CSSSLAPGVGQPQHF. DNA of the CDR3: TGTTCCAGCAGCTTAGCGCCGGGGGTGGGTCAGCCCCAGCATTTT.

This clone has more than one count but fewer than ten. The V and J genes are TRBV6-5 and TRBJ1-3; D ambiguous. The germline gives CDR1 MNHEY, CDR2 SVGAGI. V lost 0 bases and J lost 3, with 12 bases in between. CDR3 length equals 16 residues. In DNA form, the CDR3 reads TGTGCCAGCAGTTACTCTTATCGGGTAGATGGAAACACCATATATTTT. Amino acids: CASSYSYRVDGNTIYF.

The CDR3 loop reads CASSLDWGGYEQYF. DNA for the CDR3: TGTGCCAGCAGCCTGGACTGGGGGGGCTACGAGCAGTACTTC. This sequence joins TRBV5-6 and TRBJ2-7; 7 bases are shared with TRBD2. The trim removed 4 bases at V and 3 bases at J, leaving 7 bases unmatched. CDR3 length equals 14 residues. Germline V gene lookup returns CDR1 SGHDT and CDR2 YYEEEE.

The chain combines TRBV9 with TRBJ2-1; the D is unclear. Trimming cost V 0 bases and J 4 bases, with 11 bases left between them. Looked up from germline, CDR1 is SGDLS and CDR2 is YYNGEE. The CDR3 covers 15 residues. CDR3: CASSVGADPYNEQFF. For the CDR3, the DNA is TGTGCCAGCAGCGTAGGGGCAGACCCTTACAATGAGCAGTTCTTC.

The chain couples TRBV28 to TRBJ2-7; 9 positions agree with TRBD1. Germline CDR1 is MDHEN and CDR2 is SYDVKM. The CDR3 is 15 residues long. Trimming removed 5 bases from V and 5 bases from J; junction bases left unmatched: 10. The CDR3 sequence is CASSKGQGFWDEQYF. The CDR3 DNA reads TGTGCCAGCAGTAAGGGACAGGGTTTTTGGGACGAGCAGTACTTC. Full variable domain (missing parts from reference TRBV28 and TRBJ2-7): DVKVTQSSRYLVKRTGEKVFLECVQDMDHENMFWYRQDPGLGLRLIYFSYDVKMKEKGDIPEGYSVSREKKERFSLILESASTNQTSMYLCASSKGQGFWDEQYFGPGTRLTVT.

The chain joins TRBV2 to TRBJ2-7; TRBD2 agrees at 9 bases. The CDR3 has 14 residues. Germline V gene data show CDR1 as SNHLY and CDR2 as FYNNEI. V shed 6 bases, J shed 6 bases, and the junction held 9 bases outside the gene matches. The CDR3 loop is CASRPPSGTLEQYF. The CDR3 DNA is TGTGCCAGCAGGCCCCCTAGCGGGACTCTCGAGCAGTACTTC.

This rearrangement joins TRBV28 to TRBJ2-7, with a possible D match to TRBD2 (6 bases). The CDR3 is made up of 12 amino acids. Per germline, CDR1 MDHEN and CDR2 SYDVKM. Trimming pared 10 bases from V and 3 bases from J, leaving 13 bases between. Here the CDR3 DNA reads TGTGCCACCGGACCTAGCGACTACGAGCAGTACTTC. Its protein is CATGPSDYEQYF.

Only a few counts were recorded for this clone. The chain links TRBV2 to TRBJ2-7; 8 nucleotides match TRBD1. Unmatched junction bases numbered 6, after V lost 5 bases and J lost 3 bases. This CDR3 region has 14 residues. Germline V gives CDR1 SNHLY, CDR2 FYNNEI. CDR3 loop: CASSKQGEVYEQYF. CDR3 DNA: TGTGCCAGCAGTAAACAGGGGGAGGTCTACGAGCAGTACTTC.

This clone has just one count. The J gene is TRBJ1-1, the V gene TRBV6-1; no definite D call. Germline CDR1 and CDR2: MNHNS and SASEGT. The ends were cut back, 0 bases at V and 5 bases at J, with 7 bases in the middle. The CDR3 is 13 amino acids. The CDR3 loop reads CASSEAVVTEAFF. As DNA, the CDR3 is TGTGCCAGCAGTGAAGCGGTAGTAACTGAAGCTTTCTTT.

This clone was detected once. The chain combines TRBV6-1 with TRBJ1-1; D remains unclear. The CDR3 is 15 amino acids. Deletions cut 7 bases from V and 4 bases from J, with 19 bases between. Germline CDR1 reads MNHNS; CDR2 reads SASEGT. The CDR3 reads CASTVAGRAGTEAFF. The DNA for the CDR3 is TGTGCCAGCACTGTTGCTGGGAGGGCGGGCACTGAAGCTTTCTTT.